Below are 32 T cell receptor beta chains sequenced from a single sample in a study of blood T cell repertoires in COVID-19. Data came from immunoSEQ multiplex PCR; TCRdb stores just in-frame clones and leaves some out. The data show 300,000 to 400,000 clones, around 87% seen once. The material sequenced was peripheral blood. Receptors originate from a woman aged 50 to 65 with COVID-19, enrolled during active disease.

The rearrangement joins TRBV14 to TRBJ2-1; TRBD2 matches at 11 bases. In germline, CDR1 is SGHDN, CDR2 FVKESK. CDR3 length equals 15 residues. V gave up 3 bases and J gave up 6 bases; unmatched junction bases: 4. CDR3 sequence (DNA): TGTGCCAGCAGCCATGGGCTAGCGGGAGGCAATGAGCAGTTCTTC. It encodes CASSHGLAGGNEQFF. Variable domain in full (rest from reference TRBV14 and TRBJ2-1): EAGVTQFPSHSVIEKGQTVTLRCDPISGHDNLYWYRRVMGKEIKFLLHFVKESKQDESGMPNNRFLAERTGGTYSTLKVQPAELEDSGVYFCASSHGLAGGNEQFFGPGTRLTVL.

This clone was recorded only once. The V gene is TRBV27, the J gene TRBJ2-7, with TRBD2 as a possible D gene (8 bases). This CDR3 has 13 amino acids. Trimming pared 6 bases from V and 7 bases from J, leaving 16 bases between. The germline V gene has CDR1 MNHEY and CDR2 SMNVEV (reference sequence). In DNA, the CDR3 is TGTGCCAGCAGCCGGGACAGCGGGGGAGAGCAGTACTTC. This sequence encodes CASSRDSGGEQYF.

The chain recombines TRBV28 with TRBJ2-4; TRBD2 matches at 13 bases. The J segment lost 16 bases and the V segment lost 3 bases, leaving 3 bases of the junction unmatched. Germline assignment: CDR1 MDHEN and CDR2 SYDVKM. The CDR3 covers 12 residues. The CDR3 is CASSFSGLAGYF. The CDR3 nucleotides read TGTGCCAGCAGTTTCTCGGGACTAGCGGGATACTTC.

The V and J genes are TRBV7-9 and TRBJ1-2; unclear D gene. Germline lookup yields CDR1 SEHNR and CDR2 FQNEAQ (reference sequence). The CDR3 extends over 15 amino acids. Trimming pared 0 bases from V and 4 bases from J, leaving 12 bases between. As DNA, the CDR3 is TGTGCCAGCAGCTTAGCGCTAGGAGAATTCTATGGCTACACCTTC. Encoded protein: CASSLALGEFYGYTF. Based on the CDR3 plus reference TRBV7-9 and TRBJ1-2, the full variable domain is DTGVSQNPRHKITKRGQNVTFRCDPISEHNRLYWYRQTLGQGPEFLTYFQNEAQLEKSRLLSDRFSAERPKGSFSTLEIQRTEQGDSAMYLCASSLALGEFYGYTFGSGTRLTVV.

This rearrangement joins TRBV3-1 (or the pseudogene TRBV3-2) to TRBJ2-1; TRBD2 matches 7 bases. The CDR3 length is 16 residues. The germline V gene has CDR1 LGHDT and CDR2 YNNKEL (reference sequence). The V segment lost 3 bases and the J segment 4 bases; nucleotides outside the gene matches: 9. The CDR3 region is CASSQRRPSGYNEQFF. The CDR3 region has the DNA TGTGCCAGCAGCCAGAGGAGGCCTAGCGGATACAATGAGCAGTTCTTC.

This clone has more than one count but fewer than ten. V is TRBV9 and J is TRBJ2-1, with D maybe TRBD1 (6 bases). Germline values: CDR1 SGDLS, CDR2 YYNGEE. Trimming removed 0 bases from V and 8 bases from J, with 15 bases in between. The CDR3 length is 15 residues. The CDR3 reads CASSVVGQARDEQFF. The CDR3 nucleotides read TGTGCCAGCAGCGTAGTGGGACAAGCGAGGGATGAGCAGTTCTTC.

This chain joins TRBV6-4 and TRBJ1-1; D is unresolved. Trimming took off 2 bases at V and 1 base at J, with 5 bases between the two ends. Germline V gene lookup returns CDR1 MRHNA and CDR2 SNTAGT. This CDR3 contains 13 residues. CDR3 region: CASSDEENTEAFF. CDR3 sequence (DNA): TGTGCCAGCAGTGACGAGGAGAACACTGAAGCTTTCTTT.

The J gene is TRBJ1-6, the V gene TRBV5-4, with 7 bases identical to TRBD1. Germline CDR1 is SGHNT and CDR2 is YYREEE (reference sequence). Losses at the gene ends were 1 base for V and 9 bases for J; bases not matched to a gene: 4. There are 14 residues in the CDR3. The CDR3 sequence is CASSLNRGSSPLHF. The CDR3 DNA is TGTGCCAGCAGCTTGAACAGGGGCTCTTCACCCCTCCACTTT.

The J gene is TRBJ2-4, the V gene TRBV3-1 (or the pseudogene TRBV3-2); 16 bases are shared with TRBD2. The CDR3 consists of 19 residues. The V gene's germline CDR1 is LGHDT and CDR2 YNNKEL (reference sequence). V shed 2 bases, J shed 1 base, and the junction held 5 bases outside the gene matches. The CDR3 loop is CASSQHGTSGRGAKNIQYF. CDR3 nucleotide sequence: TGTGCCAGCAGCCAACACGGGACTAGCGGGAGGGGGGCCAAAAACATTCAGTACTTC.

This chain connects TRBV6-2 or TRBV6-3 to TRBJ2-7; 8 bases align to TRBD2. V gave up 0 bases and J gave up 4 bases; unmatched junction bases: 8. Germline CDR1 and CDR2: MNHEY and SVGEGT. The CDR3 loop spans 16 amino acids. The CDR3 coding sequence is TGTGCCAGCAGTTACTCTTTCGGGAGGGCCGCTTACGAGCAGTACTTC. It encodes CASSYSFGRAAYEQYF.

This chain connects TRBV13 to TRBJ2-2; 14 nucleotides line up with TRBD2. The CDR3 consists of 17 residues. Germline V CDR1 and CDR2: PRHDT, FYEKMQ (reference sequence). The junction had 11 bases not matched to a gene; V was cut back by 8 bases and J by 6 bases. CDR3 amino acids: CASLSTRTSGRSGELFF. As DNA, the CDR3 is TGTGCCAGCCTGTCCACCAGGACTAGCGGGAGGTCCGGGGAGCTGTTTTTT. The full variable domain, its missing parts supplied by reference TRBV13 and TRBJ2-2, is AAGVIQSPRHLIKEKRETATLKCYPIPRHDTVYWYQQGPGQDPQFLISFYEKMQSDKGSIPDRFSAQQFSDYHSELNMSSLELGDSALYFCASLSTRTSGRSGELFFGEGSRLTVL.

The V and J genes are TRBV4-3 and TRBJ2-1, with a tentative D call TRBD1 (7 bases). From germline, CDR1 is LGHNA and CDR2 YSLEER. Trimming took 0 bases from V and 7 from J, leaving 16 bases between them. CDR3 length: 16 amino acids. DNA of the CDR3: TGCGCCAGCAGCCAAGAATGGAGGGGGCTGTTAAATGAGCAGTTCTTC. This sequence encodes CASSQEWRGLLNEQFF.

Only a few counts were recorded for this clone. The chain uses TRBV7-9 and TRBJ2-7; D might be TRBD1 (6 bases). V shed 4 bases and J shed 2 bases, with 21 bases lying between them. The CDR3 totals 17 residues. Germline V lookup: CDR1 SEHNR, CDR2 FQNEAQ (reference sequence). In DNA, the CDR3 is TGTGCCAGCAGCTCGACCCGGGACACGAGTATACCCTACGAGCAGTACTTC. Translated, it gives CASSSTRDTSIPYEQYF.

This clone was observed a few times. The chain combines TRBV14 with TRBJ1-3; tentatively, D is TRBD1 (6 bases). V was clipped by 2 bases and J by 0 bases, with 14 bases between them. Germline CDR1 SGHDN, CDR2 FVKESK. This CDR3 is 17 amino acids long. The DNA of the CDR3 is TGTGCCAGCAGCCAACAACAGGGAAGAAGCTCTGGAAACACCATATATTTT. Encoded protein: CASSQQQGRSSGNTIYF.

This clone was recorded a few times. The rearrangement links TRBV30 to TRBJ1-5; 9 bases are a match to TRBD1. This CDR3 region has 15 residues. Losses at the gene ends were 3 bases for V and 5 bases for J; bases not matched to a gene: 8. Germline CDR1 is GTSNPN and CDR2 is SVGIG (reference sequence). This CDR3 reads CAWRTGTGSYQPQHF. The DNA of the CDR3 is TGTGCCTGGAGAACGGGGACAGGGTCATATCAGCCCCAGCATTTT.

The chain employs TRBV7-3 and TRBJ2-1; the match to TRBD2 covers 11 bases. This CDR3 is built from 14 residues. Germline-derived CDR1 and CDR2 are SGHTA and FQGTGA. V was pared by 3 bases and J by 8 bases, with 3 bases of the junction left unmatched. The CDR3 reads CASSFTSGSHEQFF. The CDR3 bases are TGTGCCAGCAGCTTTACTAGCGGGAGCCATGAGCAGTTCTTC.

The chain uses TRBV27 and TRBJ2-7, with 11 bases matching TRBD2. The length of the CDR3 is 17 residues. Germline CDR1 is MNHEY and CDR2 is SMNVEV (reference sequence). With V trimmed by 5 bases and J by 1 base, 10 bases remained unmatched. The chain's CDR3 is CASSRSSGRLLSYEQYF. The DNA of the CDR3 is TGTGCCAGCAGTCGCTCTAGCGGGAGGCTCCTATCCTACGAGCAGTACTTC.

The chain recombines TRBV19 with TRBJ2-2, with D possibly matching TRBD2 (5 bases). Trimming left V 3 bases short and J 5 bases short, with 7 bases between. The CDR3 is 13 residues long. Germline CDR1 is LNHDA and CDR2 is SQIVND (reference sequence). CDR3 sequence reads: CASSIGLTGELFF. The CDR3, as DNA: TGTGCCAGTAGTATCGGACTGACCGGGGAGCTGTTTTTT.

The V and J genes are TRBV2 and TRBJ1-2; maybe TRBD1 (5 bases). Germline CDR1 and CDR2: SNHLY and FYNNEI. Deletions cut 4 bases from V and 3 bases from J, with 9 bases between. The CDR3 totals 13 residues. The CDR3 region has the DNA TGTGCCAGCAGTGCAGACAGTTACTATGGCTACACCTTC. This sequence encodes CASSADSYYGYTF.

The chain combines TRBV3-1 (or the pseudogene TRBV3-2) with TRBJ2-3, with TRBD1 as a possible D gene (6 bases). V was trimmed by 2 bases and J by 7 bases, leaving 19 bases between them. Germline loops: CDR1 LGHDT, CDR2 YNNKEL (reference sequence). CDR3 length: 16 amino acids. CDR3 nucleotide sequence: TGTGCCAGCAGCCAAAGGAGTACAGGGCTTCTAAATACGCAGTATTTT. It translates to CASSQRSTGLLNTQYF.

The J gene is TRBJ1-5, the V gene TRBV19; D is uncertain. V lost 4 bases, J lost 2 bases, and 15 bases lay in between. In germline, CDR1 is LNHDA, CDR2 SQIVND (reference sequence). CDR3 size: 16 residues. The CDR3 nucleotides read TGTGCCAGTAGTAAGGAAAGGAGCGGGGGCAATCAGCCCCAGCATTTT. Protein sequence: CASSKERSGGNQPQHF.

The rearrangement links TRBV4-1 to TRBJ2-7; the D is unclear. CDR3 length: 14 residues. The V and J ends lost 1 base and 3 bases respectively, with 10 bases between them. CDR1 and CDR2 (germline): MGHRA, YSYEKL. The CDR3 coding sequence is TGCGCCAGCAGCCAAGCGAGAGCAAACTACGAGCAGTACTTC. Amino acid sequence: CASSQARANYEQYF.

The chain uses TRBV19 and TRBJ2-1; tentative D call: TRBD2 (5 bases). CDR1 and CDR2 (germline): LNHDA, SQIVND (reference sequence). Trimming took off 9 bases at V and 7 bases at J, with 16 bases between the two ends. The CDR3 sequence is 13 residues long. The CDR3 bases are TGTGCCAGCCTCGGGGTGAACAAGAATGAGCAGTTCTTC. Encoded protein: CASLGVNKNEQFF. The full variable domain, completed using reference TRBV19 and TRBJ2-1, is DGGITQSPKYLFRKEGQNVTLSCEQNLNHDAMYWYRQDPGQGLRLIYYSQIVNDFQKGDIAEGYSVSREKKESFPLTVTSAQKNPTAFYLCASLGVNKNEQFFGPGTRLTVL.

V usage is TRBV3-1 (or the pseudogene TRBV3-2) and J usage is TRBJ2-5; 7 nucleotides agree with TRBD2. In germline, CDR1 is LGHDT, CDR2 YNNKEL (reference sequence). Trimming cost V 5 bases and J 5 bases; bases outside gene matches: 8. The length of the CDR3 is 14 residues. The CDR3 bases are TGTGCCAGCAGCTTCCGCCAGGGAGGGGAGACCCAGTACTTC. It codes for CASSFRQGGETQYF.

This chain joins TRBV3-1 (or the pseudogene TRBV3-2) and TRBJ1-5, with a possible D match to TRBD1 (6 bases). Germline CDR1 and CDR2: LGHDT and YNNKEL (reference sequence). V dropped 1 base and J dropped 6 bases, with 16 bases sitting between them. CDR3 length equals 16 residues. In DNA form, the CDR3 reads TGTGCCAGCAGCCAAGGCAGTCCAGGGGCGCTTCAGCCCCAGCATTTT. Its protein is CASSQGSPGALQPQHF.

Written as DNA, the CDR3 is TGCGCCAGCAGCTTGGCGGGGGGCGAGACTGAAGCTTTCTTT. Amino acids: CASSLAGGETEAFF. The gene calls are TRBV5-1 and TRBJ1-1, with D perhaps TRBD1 (6 bases). The CDR3 is made up of 14 amino acids. V was clipped by 0 bases and J by 5 bases, with 11 bases between them. CDR1 is SGHRS and CDR2 is YFSETQ in the germline V gene.

The chain employs TRBV7-3 and TRBJ2-7, with D unclear. V gave up 4 bases and J gave up 3 bases, with 10 bases separating them. The CDR3 sequence is 13 residues long. Germline V gene lookup returns CDR1 SGHTA and CDR2 FQGTGA. The CDR3 DNA follows: TGTGCCAGCAGCTCCTCCCCAGGCTACGAGCAGTACTTC. Amino acid sequence: CASSSSPGYEQYF.

This clone came up once. This rearrangement joins TRBV6-5 to TRBJ1-1; D not resolved. Deletions cut 8 bases from V and 2 bases from J, with 12 bases between. Germline V gene sequence: CDR1 MNHEY, CDR2 SVGAGI. The CDR3 covers 13 residues. CDR3 DNA sequence: TGTGCCAGCTCCTACCTCCCAAACACTGAAGCTTTCTTT. Amino acids: CASSYLPNTEAFF.

The sample holds one count of this clone. The gene calls are TRBV6-5 and TRBJ2-7, with TRBD1 identical over 7 bases. CDR1 MNHEY and CDR2 SVGAGI come from the germline V gene. With 5 bases clipped from V and 4 bases from J, the junction kept 11 bases outside the gene matches. This CDR3 spans 15 amino acids. The CDR3, as DNA: TGTGCCAGCAGTCTAGGACAGGAGAGCCCTTACGAGCAGTACTTC. The encoded protein is CASSLGQESPYEQYF.

V gene TRBV18 combines with J gene TRBJ2-7, with D perhaps matching TRBD1 (5 bases). V lost 5 bases and J lost 1, with 15 bases in between. CDR3 size: 15 residues. Germline V CDR1 and CDR2: KGHSH, LQKENI. The CDR3 protein is CASSNRQTHSYEQYF. CDR3 DNA: TGTGCCAGCTCAAACCGACAGACACATTCCTACGAGCAGTACTTC.

J is TRBJ1-1 and V is TRBV3-1 (or the pseudogene TRBV3-2); TRBD1 might be the D (5 bases). The CDR3 totals 14 residues. V was pared by 3 bases and J by 3 bases, with 11 bases between. Germline-derived CDR1 and CDR2 are LGHDT and YNNKEL (reference sequence). CDR3 DNA sequence: TGTGCCAGCAGCCAGAGTTGGGGGGACACTGAAGCTTTCTTT. This translates into CASSQSWGDTEAFF.

The V gene is TRBV9, the J gene TRBJ2-3, with 12 bases matching TRBD2. V trimming: 0 bases; J trimming: 2 bases; junction bases outside the gene matches: 4. The germline V gene has CDR1 SGDLS and CDR2 YYNGEE. The length of the CDR3 is 17 residues. CDR3 nucleotides: TGTGCCAGCAGCGTAGGTCTAGCGGGAGGGATCACAGATACGCAGTATTTT. Residues: CASSVGLAGGITDTQYF.